These 27 T cell receptor beta chains share one sample of origin, sequenced in a study of blood T cell repertoires in COVID-19 (dated by TCRdb to the early 2020s). Receptors were amplified or captured by the immunoSEQ multiplex PCR assay. TCRdb took over this immuneACCESS table, retaining in-frame rearrangements with V and J assigned. Such tables are incomplete; in checked studies, under half of the missing clones stem from an unresolved V gene, and the remainder is unexplained. This sample gives approximately 120,000 clones in total; around 80% of them show up just once. The ten top clones hold around 4.2% of the sample. The specimen was peripheral blood. The receptors stem from a human donor in a cohort sampled during active or convalescent COVID-19.

This clone was found once. This chain joins TRBV7-2 and TRBJ1-2; D perhaps matches TRBD1 (5 bases). V was cut by 3 bases and J by 4 bases, with 12 bases left in between. Germline CDR1 SGHTA, CDR2 FQGNSA. CDR3 length: 14 residues. The CDR3 reads CASSLSTGLYGYTF. CDR3 DNA: TGTGCCAGCAGCTTGAGTACAGGCCTCTATGGCTACACCTTC.

The CDR3 nucleotides read TGTGCCAGTAAGGCGACAGGGCTCGGAAACACCATATATTTT. Encoded protein: CASKATGLGNTIYF. V usage is TRBV19 and J usage is TRBJ1-3; 7 bases map to TRBD1. The CDR3 runs to 14 residues. CDR1 and CDR2 (germline): LNHDA, SQIVND (reference sequence). J gave up 4 bases and V 7 bases, and 7 bases lay outside the gene matches. Full variable domain (remainder filled in from reference TRBV19 and TRBJ1-3): DGGITQSPKYLFRKEGQNVTLSCEQNLNHDAMYWYRQDPGQGLRLIYYSQIVNDFQKGDIAEGYSVSREKKESFPLTVTSAQKNPTAFYLCASKATGLGNTIYFGEGSWLTVV.

A few counts support this clone. This sequence joins TRBV27 and TRBJ2-2; 8 nucleotides align to TRBD2. Germline loops: CDR1 MNHEY, CDR2 SMNVEV (reference sequence). The V segment lost 2 bases and the J segment 1 base; nucleotides outside the gene matches: 0. The CDR3 spans 15 residues. CDR3 in amino acids: CASSLSGRNTGELFF. In nucleotides, the CDR3 is TGTGCCAGCAGTTTAAGCGGGAGGAACACCGGGGAGCTGTTTTTT.

This sequence joins TRBV28 and TRBJ2-3; D may be TRBD2 (5 bases). The CDR3 runs to 15 residues. V lost 5 bases to trimming and J lost 1 base, with 13 bases between them. Germline assignment: CDR1 MDHEN and CDR2 SYDVKM. This CDR3 is CASSRPGWGTDTQYF. The DNA of the CDR3 is TGTGCCAGCAGTCGGCCGGGGTGGGGCACAGATACGCAGTATTTT. Filled out from reference TRBV28 and TRBJ2-3, the complete variable domain reads DVKVTQSSRYLVKRTGEKVFLECVQDMDHENMFWYRQDPGLGLRLIYFSYDVKMKEKGDIPEGYSVSREKKERFSLILESASTNQTSMYLCASSRPGWGTDTQYFGPGTRLTVL.

V gene TRBV6-5 combines with J gene TRBJ1-6; D ambiguous. The CDR3 contains 14 residues. V shed 5 bases and J shed 0 bases, with 5 bases lying between them. Germline values: CDR1 MNHEY, CDR2 SVGAGI. CDR3 in amino acids: CASSQYSYNSPLHF. Written as DNA, the CDR3 is TGTGCCAGCAGTCAGTACTCCTATAATTCACCCCTCCACTTT.

CDR3 in amino acids: CSVGDFSYEQYF. CDR3 sequence (DNA): TGCAGCGTTGGGGACTTCTCCTACGAGCAGTACTTC. J is TRBJ2-7 and V is TRBV29-1; perhaps TRBD2 as D (6 bases). This CDR3 spans 12 amino acids. Germline CDR1 is SQVTM and CDR2 is ANQGSEA. V was clipped by 4 bases and J by 0 bases, with 7 bases between them.

V gene TRBV5-8 combines with J gene TRBJ2-7; 10 bases agree with TRBD1. The germline CDR1 and CDR2 sequences are SGHTS and YDEGEE. Losses at the gene ends were 7 bases for V and 4 bases for J; bases not matched to a gene: 2. This CDR3 has 12 amino acids. The CDR3 loop reads CASRDRGYEQYF. The CDR3 DNA is TGTGCCAGCCGGGACAGGGGATACGAGCAGTACTTC.

The chain is built from TRBV6-2 or TRBV6-3 and TRBJ1-4; unclear D gene. Germline CDR1 MNHEY, CDR2 SVGEGT. V lost 2 bases and J 0 bases, leaving 13 bases between the germline ends. The CDR3 length is 17 residues. CDR3: CASSYGGYLATNEKLFF. The CDR3 coding sequence is TGTGCCAGCAGTTACGGAGGCTACCTTGCAACTAATGAAAAACTGTTTTTT.

V usage is TRBV25-1 and J usage is TRBJ1-2, with TRBD1 matching over 8 bases. CDR1 is MGHDK, CDR2 SYGVNS, per germline. V lost 5 bases, J lost 5 bases, and 19 bases stayed unmatched. The CDR3 has 18 amino acids. DNA of the CDR3: TGTGCCAGCAGTCATGTGATGCAGGGGACAGGAGGATTTTATGGCTACACCTTC. Translated, it gives CASSHVMQGTGGFYGYTF.

This sequence joins TRBV19 and TRBJ2-1; D perhaps matches TRBD2 (6 bases). The V end was cut by 3 bases, the J end by 3 bases, with 12 bases between. The CDR3 is 15 residues long. Germline V lookup: CDR1 LNHDA, CDR2 SQIVND (reference sequence). The CDR3 sequence is CASSMGGGYYNEQFF. The CDR3 bases are TGTGCCAGTAGTATGGGTGGGGGGTACTACAATGAGCAGTTCTTC.

The genes are TRBV7-2 and TRBJ2-3; TRBD2 matches 8 bases. Per germline, CDR1 SGHTA and CDR2 FQGNSA. Trimming cost V 2 bases and J 6 bases; bases outside gene matches: 16. This CDR3 spans 18 amino acids. CDR3 DNA: TGTGCCAGCAGCTTATTTGCGGGAGGAAGGTCAACCAGGGATACGCAGTATTTT. Protein product: CASSLFAGGRSTRDTQYF.

The chain employs TRBV10-1 and TRBJ2-2; 9 bases map to TRBD2. This CDR3 comprises 15 residues. V was clipped by 3 bases and J by 6 bases; unmatched bases: 5. Germline V gives CDR1 WNHNN, CDR2 SYGVQD (reference sequence). CDR3 sequence: CASSDIGGGAGELFF. The CDR3 DNA follows: TGCGCCAGCAGTGATATCGGCGGGGGGGCCGGGGAGCTGTTTTTT.

This chain's CDR3 is CASTPVGVARVSGELFF. The CDR3 nucleotides are TGTGCCAGCACCCCCGTGGGTGTAGCCCGAGTTTCCGGGGAGCTGTTTTTT. The chain has TRBV3-1 (or the pseudogene TRBV3-2) and TRBJ2-2; D remains ambiguous. Trimming cost V 7 bases and J 6 bases, with 24 bases left between them. This CDR3 has 17 residues. Germline-derived CDR1 and CDR2 are LGHDT and YNNKEL (reference sequence).

The V call is TRBV6-5, the J call TRBJ1-6; D remains unclear. Trimming left V 2 bases short and J 8 bases short, with 7 bases between. This CDR3 has 13 amino acids. Germline V gene sequence: CDR1 MNHEY, CDR2 SVGAGI. In nucleotides, the CDR3 is TGTGCCAGCAGTTACGAGAGAGATTCACCCCTCCACTTT. The encoded protein is CASSYERDSPLHF.

This clone was counted ten times or more. V usage is TRBV11-2 and J usage is TRBJ2-3; a possible D gene is TRBD2 (5 bases). V was clipped by 6 bases and J by 2 bases, with 15 bases between them. The CDR3 loop spans 15 amino acids. Germline CDR1 is SGHAT and CDR2 is FQNNGV. The chain's CDR3 is CASSLAEANTDTQYF. CDR3 DNA: TGTGCCAGCAGTCTCGCGGAGGCCAACACAGATACGCAGTATTTT.

This rearrangement joins TRBV2 to TRBJ2-1; D call uncertain. Germline values: CDR1 SNHLY, CDR2 FYNNEI. Trimming stripped 8 bases from V and 1 base from J, with 15 bases between. This CDR3 region has 15 residues. The CDR3 nucleotides read TGTGCCAGCCATCTAGGTAGATTTTCCTACAATGAGCAGTTCTTC. Its translation: CASHLGRFSYNEQFF.

This chain joins TRBV5-4 and TRBJ2-3; D gene uncertain. V was cut by 0 bases and J by 6 bases, with 8 bases left in between. CDR1 and CDR2 (germline): SGHNT, YYREEE (reference sequence). This CDR3 comprises 13 residues. The CDR3 bases are TGTGCCAGCAGCTTGGGGCTGTCGGATACGCAGTATTTT. Translation gives CASSLGLSDTQYF. The entire variable domain, with the rest obtained from reference TRBV5-4 and TRBJ2-3, is as follows: ETGVTQSPTHLIKTRGQQVTLRCSSQSGHNTVSWYQQALGQGPQFIFQYYREEENGRGNFPPRFSGLQFPNYSSELNVNALELDDSALYLCASSLGLSDTQYFGPGTRLTVL.

The chain is built from TRBV28 and TRBJ1-2; no reliable D call. The germline V gene has CDR1 MDHEN and CDR2 SYDVKM. Trimming pared 5 bases from V and 2 bases from J, leaving 3 bases between. The CDR3 sequence is 11 residues long. CDR3 nucleotides: TGTGCCAGCAGTGAGAACTATGGCTACACCTTC. Its translation: CASSENYGYTF.

The J gene is TRBJ1-2, the V gene TRBV18; tentative D call: TRBD1 (5 bases). CDR3 length: 14 residues. V dropped 1 base and J dropped 4 bases, with 10 bases sitting between them. Looked up from germline, CDR1 is KGHSH and CDR2 is LQKENI. CDR3 protein: CASSPQGQSYGYTF. In DNA form, the CDR3 reads TGTGCCAGCTCACCACAGGGGCAGTCCTATGGCTACACCTTC.

The chain joins TRBV20-1 to TRBJ2-7; the D gene is possibly TRBD2 (6 bases). The CDR3 is 11 amino acids. Germline lookup yields CDR1 DFQATT and CDR2 SNEGSKA (reference sequence). V was shortened by 3 bases and J by 6 bases, with 9 bases between the two germline ends. CDR3 sequence: CSASGSREQYF. CDR3 sequence (DNA): TGCAGTGCTAGCGGGAGTCGCGAGCAGTACTTC.

The V gene is TRBV11-3, the J gene TRBJ1-1; 7 nucleotides line up with TRBD1. V lost 5 bases and J lost 5; bases outside the gene matches: 5. The CDR3 has 13 amino acids. Germline V gives CDR1 SGHNT, CDR2 YENEEA. The CDR3 sequence: CASSLGGNTEAFF. In DNA, the CDR3 is TGTGCCAGCAGCCTAGGGGGCAATACTGAAGCTTTCTTT.

This chain uses TRBV19 with TRBJ2-2; 7 bases fit TRBD1. The CDR3 runs 15 residues. CDR1 LNHDA and CDR2 SQIVND come from the germline V gene (reference sequence). Trimming at V came to 5 bases and at J to 4 bases, leaving 7 bases not matched to a gene. DNA of the CDR3: TGTGCCAGTAGTCCCCGACAGGGTAGCACCGGGGAGCTGTTTTTT. Amino acids: CASSPRQGSTGELFF. Filled out from reference TRBV19 and TRBJ2-2, the complete variable domain reads DGGITQSPKYLFRKEGQNVTLSCEQNLNHDAMYWYRQDPGQGLRLIYYSQIVNDFQKGDIAEGYSVSREKKESFPLTVTSAQKNPTAFYLCASSPRQGSTGELFFGEGSRLTVL.

CDR3 in amino acids: CASSLRTSGNHYNEQFF. In DNA, the CDR3 is TGTGCCAGCAGCTTAAGGACTAGCGGGAACCACTACAATGAGCAGTTCTTC. The chain employs TRBV11-3 and TRBJ2-1; 12 nucleotides match TRBD2. V dropped 2 bases and J dropped 3; count of bases not matched to a gene: 5. Germline V gives CDR1 SGHNT, CDR2 YENEEA. The CDR3 is 17 residues long.

The chain combines TRBV7-9 with TRBJ1-2; 7 nucleotides line up with TRBD1. Germline CDR1 and CDR2: SEHNR and FQNEAQ (reference sequence). This CDR3 has 15 residues. V lost 4 bases, J lost 1 base, and 6 bases stayed unmatched. CDR3 amino acids: CASSWGQLLNYGYTF. In nucleotides, the CDR3 is TGTGCCAGCAGCTGGGGACAGCTCCTTAACTATGGCTACACCTTC.

This chain links TRBV2 with TRBJ1-6; D not certain. Looked up from germline, CDR1 is SNHLY and CDR2 is FYNNEI. V lost 6 bases and J lost 0, with 12 bases in between. This CDR3 is 16 amino acids long. This CDR3 reads CASSAGRSSYNSPLHF. CDR3 coding DNA: TGTGCCAGCAGCGCGGGTCGGAGCTCCTATAATTCACCCCTCCACTTT.

This chain links TRBV6-5 with TRBJ1-1, with 7 bases that match TRBD1. The CDR3 loop spans 15 amino acids. CDR1 and CDR2 from the germline V gene are MNHEY and SVGAGI. V dropped 2 bases and J dropped 5; count of bases not matched to a gene: 8. Here the CDR3 reads CASSYLTGIVTEAFF. CDR3 DNA: TGTGCCAGCAGTTACCTGACAGGGATTGTAACTGAAGCTTTCTTT.

This rearrangement joins TRBV9 to TRBJ1-4, with unresolved D. CDR3 length equals 16 residues. Germline loops: CDR1 SGDLS, CDR2 YYNGEE. The germline V and J ends were trimmed by 0 bases and 5 bases, with 14 bases remaining between them. The CDR3 spells CASSVGASGKNEKLFF. CDR3 nucleotides: TGTGCCAGCAGCGTAGGGGCTTCAGGAAAGAATGAAAAACTGTTTTTT. The variable domain in full, completed from reference TRBV9 and TRBJ1-4, reads DSGVTQTPKHLITATGQRVTLRCSPRSGDLSVYWYQQSLDQGLQFLIQYYNGEERAKGNILERFSAQQFPDLHSELNLSSLELGDSALYFCASSVGASGKNEKLFFGSGTQLSVL.